This T cell receptor (beta chain) was captured by sequencing in a study of blood T cells in healthy people across ages. The study's findings and limits: Roughly linear declines in TCR beta diversity per million T cells occurred with age. Expanded clonotype changes were possibly confounded by unknown donor CMV status.

Next came a second PCR, run for about 6 to 12 cycles, which used a sample-barcoded 5' primer along with a J-beta primer mix. TCRdb itself ran the 5' RACE reads through MiXCR, one entry per CDR3 protein. The repertoire holds roughly 1.4 million distinct CDR3 sequences, 59% seen once, with approximately 7% in the top ten. The germline V gene encodes CDR1 DFQATT and CDR2 SNEGSKA (reference sequence). The CDR3 sequence is 16 residues long. About this clonotype itself: No antigen is known for it. One junction end disagrees with the germline gene, perhaps due to a read error.

The sequence derives from a man between 18 and 35 years old in good health. The rearrangement uses TRBV20-1 and TRBJ2-3, with 9 bases that match TRBD2. Source material: blood. The CDR3 DNA sequence: TGCAGTGCTAGAGATCGGCTAGCGGGGATCACAGATACGCGGTATTTT. Translated, it gives CSARDRLAGITDTRYF.